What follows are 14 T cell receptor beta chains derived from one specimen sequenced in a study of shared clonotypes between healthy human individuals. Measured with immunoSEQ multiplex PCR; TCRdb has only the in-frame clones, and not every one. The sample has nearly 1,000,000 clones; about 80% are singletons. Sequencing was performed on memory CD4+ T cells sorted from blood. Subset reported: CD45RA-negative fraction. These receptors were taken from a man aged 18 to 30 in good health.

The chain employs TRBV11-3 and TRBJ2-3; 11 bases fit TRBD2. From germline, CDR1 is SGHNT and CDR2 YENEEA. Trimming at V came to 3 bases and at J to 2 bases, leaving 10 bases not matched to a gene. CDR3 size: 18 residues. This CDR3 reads CASSFRGLAVRYTDTQYF. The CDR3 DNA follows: TGTGCCAGCAGCTTTAGGGGACTAGCGGTCAGATACACAGATACGCAGTATTTT.

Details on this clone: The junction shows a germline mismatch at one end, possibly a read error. CDR3 coding DNA: TGTGCTAGCAGCACCGTCGGGCTAGCTGGGGAGACCCAGTACTTC. The encoded protein is CASSTVGLAGETQYF. The chain uses TRBV7-7 and TRBJ2-5; a weak D match, TRBD2 (5 bases). This CDR3 contains 15 residues. The V gene's germline CDR1 is SSHAT and CDR2 FNYEAQ (reference sequence).

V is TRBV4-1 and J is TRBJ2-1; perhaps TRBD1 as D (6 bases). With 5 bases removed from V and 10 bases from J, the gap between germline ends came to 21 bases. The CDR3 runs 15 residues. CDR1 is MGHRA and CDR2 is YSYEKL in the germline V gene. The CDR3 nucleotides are TGCGCCAGCAGCGCTCCGGGACAACGGCTCGGCGAGCAGTTCTTC. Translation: CASSAPGQRLGEQFF.

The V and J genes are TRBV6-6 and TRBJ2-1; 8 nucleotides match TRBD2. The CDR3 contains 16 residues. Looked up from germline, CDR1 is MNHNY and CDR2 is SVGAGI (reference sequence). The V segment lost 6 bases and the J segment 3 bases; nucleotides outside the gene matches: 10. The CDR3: CASRPRGGPFYNEQFF. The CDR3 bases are TGTGCCAGCAGGCCACGGGGGGGCCCTTTCTACAATGAGCAGTTCTTC.

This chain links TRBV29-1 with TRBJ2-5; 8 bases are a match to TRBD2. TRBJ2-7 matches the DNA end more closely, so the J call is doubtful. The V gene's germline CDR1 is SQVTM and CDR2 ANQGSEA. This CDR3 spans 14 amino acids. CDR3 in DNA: TGCAGCGTTGCCCCTCGGCTAGCGGGTTACGAGCAGTACTTC. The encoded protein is CSVAPRLAGYEQYF.

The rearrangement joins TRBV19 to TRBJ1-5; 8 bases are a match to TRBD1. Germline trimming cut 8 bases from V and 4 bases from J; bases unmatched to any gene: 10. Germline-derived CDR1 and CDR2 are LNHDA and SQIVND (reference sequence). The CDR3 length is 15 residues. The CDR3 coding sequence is TGTGCCAGTCATGCTCAGGGGGCGTTAAATCAGCCCCAGCATTTT. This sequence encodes CASHAQGALNQPQHF.

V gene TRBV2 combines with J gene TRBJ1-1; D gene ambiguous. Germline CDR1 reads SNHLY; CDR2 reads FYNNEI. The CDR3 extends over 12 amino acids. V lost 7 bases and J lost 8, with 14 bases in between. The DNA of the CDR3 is TGTGCCAGCACCCTCACGACGGTCGAAGCTTTCTTT. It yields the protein CASTLTTVEAFF.

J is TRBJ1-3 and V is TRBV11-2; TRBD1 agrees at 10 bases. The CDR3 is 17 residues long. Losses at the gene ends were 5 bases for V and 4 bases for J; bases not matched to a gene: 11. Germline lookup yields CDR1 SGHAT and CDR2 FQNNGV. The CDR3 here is CASSPYPGQGIGNTIYF. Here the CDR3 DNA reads TGTGCCAGCAGCCCCTATCCGGGACAGGGGATCGGAAACACCATATATTTT.

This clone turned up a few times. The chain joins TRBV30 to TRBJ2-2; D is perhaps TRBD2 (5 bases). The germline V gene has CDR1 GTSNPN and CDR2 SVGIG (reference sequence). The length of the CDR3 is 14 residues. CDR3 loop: CASGSSSSLGELFF. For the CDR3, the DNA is TGTGCGTCGGGGAGTTCCTCGAGCCTCGGGGAGCTGTTTTTT.

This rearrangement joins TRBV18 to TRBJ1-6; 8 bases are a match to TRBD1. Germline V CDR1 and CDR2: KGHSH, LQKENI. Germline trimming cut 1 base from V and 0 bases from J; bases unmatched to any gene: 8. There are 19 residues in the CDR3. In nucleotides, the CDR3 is TGTGCCAGCTCACCACAATCGGGACAGGCGAGCTCCTATAATTCACCCCTCCACTTT. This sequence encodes CASSPQSGQASSYNSPLHF.

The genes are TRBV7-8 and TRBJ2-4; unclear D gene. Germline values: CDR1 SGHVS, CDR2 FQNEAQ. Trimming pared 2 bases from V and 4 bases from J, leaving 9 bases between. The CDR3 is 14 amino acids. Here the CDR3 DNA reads TGTGCCAGCAGCTTATCCGGGCCTAAAAACATTCAGTACTTC. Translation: CASSLSGPKNIQYF.

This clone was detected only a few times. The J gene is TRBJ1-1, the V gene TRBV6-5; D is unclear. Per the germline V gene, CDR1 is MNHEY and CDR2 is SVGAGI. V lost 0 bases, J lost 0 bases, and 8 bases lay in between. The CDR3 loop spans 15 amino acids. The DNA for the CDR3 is TGTGCCAGCAGTTACTCGATGACTTTGAACACTGAAGCTTTCTTT. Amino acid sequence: CASSYSMTLNTEAFF.

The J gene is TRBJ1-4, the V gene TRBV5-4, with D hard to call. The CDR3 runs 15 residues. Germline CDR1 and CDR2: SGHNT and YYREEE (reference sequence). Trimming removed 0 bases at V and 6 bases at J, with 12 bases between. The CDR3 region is CASSLGPTRDEKLFF. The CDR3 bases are TGTGCCAGCAGCTTGGGCCCAACTAGGGATGAAAAACTGTTTTTT.

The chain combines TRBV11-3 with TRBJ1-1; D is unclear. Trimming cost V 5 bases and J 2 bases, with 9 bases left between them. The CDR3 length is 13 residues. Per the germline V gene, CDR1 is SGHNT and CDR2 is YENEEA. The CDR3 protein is CASSRLANTEAFF. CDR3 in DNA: TGTGCCAGCAGCCGCCTCGCTAACACTGAAGCTTTCTTT.